The T cell receptor (beta chain) described here comes from a study of identical twins. This clonotype was counted a few times. What it binds is unknown. Healthy Caucasian individuals made up all the donors. Germline trimming cut 5 bases from V and 7 bases from J; bases unmatched to any gene: 17. CDR1 and CDR2 (germline): DFQATT, SNEGSKA (reference sequence). CDR3 length: 18 amino acids. TCRdb independently ran MiXCR on the 5' RACE reads; one entry per CDR3 protein. The data show under 350,000 distinct CDR3 sequences, roughly 9.8% seen once. General study results and limits: Cord blood beta clonotypes present at high abundance carried fewer insertions; no such pattern appeared in memory repertoires.

In addition, the sample was reused for a study of yellow fever vaccine responses in identical twins.

The rearrangement uses TRBV20-1 and TRBJ2-1; 13 bases are a match to TRBD2. The receptor was derived from a young woman in good health. The sample comprised CD8+ T cells sorted from blood. This CDR3 reads CSAPDRGPGTSGVNEQFF. CDR3 bases: TGCAGTGCTCCGGACAGGGGGCCCGGGACTAGCGGGGTAAATGAGCAGTTCTTC.